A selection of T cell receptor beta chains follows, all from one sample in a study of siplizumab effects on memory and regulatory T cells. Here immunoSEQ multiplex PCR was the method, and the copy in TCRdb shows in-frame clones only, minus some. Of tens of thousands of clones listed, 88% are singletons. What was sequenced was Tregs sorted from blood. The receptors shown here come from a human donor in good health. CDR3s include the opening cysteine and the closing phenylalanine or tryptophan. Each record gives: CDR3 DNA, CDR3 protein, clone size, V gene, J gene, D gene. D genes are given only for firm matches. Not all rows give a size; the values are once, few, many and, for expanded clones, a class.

CDR3 DNA: TGTGCCAGCAGCTTGAGCAGGGTCACAGATACGCAGTATTTT
CDR3 protein: CASSLSRVTDTQYF
clone size: few
V gene: TRBV7-9
J gene: TRBJ2-3
D gene: .

CDR3 DNA: TGCAGCGCACCCGACAGGGGTAAAGCTTTCTTT
CDR3 protein: CSAPDRGKAFF
clone size: .
V gene: TRBV29-1
J gene: TRBJ1-1
D gene: TRBD1

CDR3 DNA: TGTGCCAGCAGACCGGGGACTAGCGGGAGAGGTGAGCAGTTCTTC
CDR3 protein: CASRPGTSGRGEQFF
clone size: .
V gene: TRBV6-4
J gene: TRBJ2-1
D gene: TRBD2

CDR3 DNA: TGTGCCAGCAGTTACGACGGGGGAATTTATGGCTACACCTTC
CDR3 protein: CASSYDGGIYGYTF
clone size: once
V gene: TRBV6-6
J gene: TRBJ1-2
D gene: .

CDR3 DNA: TGCGCCAGCAGCCAGGCCATCTCCAATCGACAGTTTAACTATGGCTACACCTTC
CDR3 protein: CASSQAISNRQFNYGYTF
clone size: .
V gene: TRBV4-3
J gene: TRBJ1-2
D gene: .

CDR3 DNA: TGTGCCAGCAGGGGACAGGGGGCCGGCACCGGGGAGCTGTTTTTT
CDR3 protein: CASRGQGAGTGELFF
clone size: .
V gene: TRBV5-4
J gene: TRBJ2-2
D gene: TRBD1

CDR3 DNA: TGTGCCAGCAGCGTAGTTTGGGGGGCAGGGTACAATGAGCAGTTCTTC
CDR3 protein: CASSVVWGAGYNEQFF
clone size: once
V gene: TRBV9
J gene: TRBJ2-1
D gene: .

CDR3 DNA: TGTGCCAGCAGTGAGTCCACCGGCCAAGATAATTCACCCCTCCACTTT
CDR3 protein: CASSESTGQDNSPLHF
clone size: .
V gene: TRBV6-1
J gene: TRBJ1-6
D gene: .

CDR3 DNA: TGTGCCAGCAGCGTGGGGGGGCAGGCACTACGTGAGCAGTTCTTC
CDR3 protein: CASSVGGQALREQFF
clone size: .
V gene: TRBV9
J gene: TRBJ2-1
D gene: .

CDR3 DNA: TGTGCCACCCAAGGGGGCCGGTACCAAGAGACCCAGTACTTC
CDR3 protein: CATQGGRYQETQYF
clone size: .
V gene: TRBV28
J gene: TRBJ2-5
D gene: TRBD1